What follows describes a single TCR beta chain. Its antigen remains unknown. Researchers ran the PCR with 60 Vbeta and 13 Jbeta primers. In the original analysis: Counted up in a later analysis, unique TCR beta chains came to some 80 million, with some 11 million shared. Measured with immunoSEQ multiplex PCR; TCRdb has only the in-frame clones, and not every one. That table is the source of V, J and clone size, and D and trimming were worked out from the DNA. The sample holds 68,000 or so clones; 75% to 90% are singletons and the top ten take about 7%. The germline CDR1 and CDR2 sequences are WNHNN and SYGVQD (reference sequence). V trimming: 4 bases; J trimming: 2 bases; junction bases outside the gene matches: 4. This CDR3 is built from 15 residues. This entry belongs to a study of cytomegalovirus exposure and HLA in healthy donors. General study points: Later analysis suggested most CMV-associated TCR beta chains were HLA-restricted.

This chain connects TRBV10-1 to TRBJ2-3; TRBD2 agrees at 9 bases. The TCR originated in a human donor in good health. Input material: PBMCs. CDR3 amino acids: CASSATSGPTDTQYF. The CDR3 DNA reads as TGCGCCAGCAGTGCGACTAGCGGACCCACAGATACGCAGTATTTT.